The 30 T cell receptor beta chains in this list originate from one sample, sequenced in a study of blood T cell repertoires in COVID-19. Measured with immunoSEQ multiplex PCR; TCRdb has only the in-frame clones, and not every one. Of over 150,000 clones in the sample, roughly 90% were seen once. Input material: peripheral blood. The receptor set was obtained from a man in his forties or fifties with acute or convalescent COVID-19.

This chain uses TRBV5-4 with TRBJ2-1, with D perhaps matching TRBD2 (5 bases). The ends were cut back, 4 bases at V and 9 bases at J, with 14 bases in the middle. From germline, CDR1 is SGHNT and CDR2 YYREEE (reference sequence). The CDR3 spans 13 residues. Here the CDR3 DNA reads TGTGCCAGCAGCGCAAATTTAGCGTCTGAGCAGTTCTTC. As protein: CASSANLASEQFF.

This chain connects TRBV12-3 or TRBV12-4 to TRBJ1-2; D perhaps matches TRBD1 (5 bases). V was shortened by 5 bases and J by 3 bases, with 10 bases between the two germline ends. The CDR3 has 13 residues. The CDR3 DNA is TGTGCCAGCAGTCCAGGGTTTGACTATGGCTACACCTTC. It yields the protein CASSPGFDYGYTF.

The rearrangement uses TRBV9 and TRBJ2-3, with 9 bases fitting TRBD2. Germline assignment: CDR1 SGDLS and CDR2 YYNGEE. The CDR3 runs 16 residues. Trimming cost V 3 bases and J 6 bases; bases outside gene matches: 11. CDR3 DNA sequence: TGTGCCAGCAGCGCTGGGAGCGGGGGGAACATGGATACGCAGTATTTT. It codes for CASSAGSGGNMDTQYF.

The rearrangement joins TRBV19 to TRBJ1-2, with D possibly being TRBD1 (6 bases). CDR1 and CDR2 from the germline V gene are LNHDA and SQIVND (reference sequence). The CDR3 totals 13 residues. V gave up 7 bases and J gave up 7 bases, with 16 bases separating them. CDR3 in amino acids: CASTGGGYSGYTF. CDR3 coding DNA: TGTGCCAGTACGGGAGGGGGATATTCTGGCTACACCTTC.

The chain has TRBV25-1 and TRBJ1-1; the D gene is possibly TRBD1 (5 bases). The CDR3 consists of 14 residues. V was shortened by 3 bases and J by 1 base, with 9 bases between the two germline ends. Germline assignment: CDR1 MGHDK and CDR2 SYGVNS. The CDR3 DNA sequence: TGTGCCAGCAGTGAGGGGGAGGAGAACACTGAAGCTTTCTTT. It is translated as CASSEGEENTEAFF. The full variable domain, with the rest looked up from reference TRBV25-1 and TRBJ1-1, is EADIYQTPRYLVIGTGKKITLECSQTMGHDKMYWYQQDPGMELHLIHYSYGVNSTEKGDLSSESTVSRIRTEHFPLTLESARPSHTSQYLCASSEGEENTEAFFGQGTRLTVV.

This rearrangement joins TRBV15 to TRBJ1-2; the match to TRBD1 covers 11 bases. Germline V gene sequence: CDR1 LNHNV, CDR2 YYDKDF (reference sequence). CDR3 length equals 17 residues. The V segment lost 2 bases and the J segment 0 bases; nucleotides outside the gene matches: 5. The CDR3 sequence is CATSRSGQGASNYGYTF. The CDR3 DNA reads as TGTGCCACCAGCAGATCAGGACAGGGGGCGTCTAACTATGGCTACACCTTC.

J is TRBJ2-1 and V is TRBV27; the D gene is possibly TRBD2 (6 bases). Germline loops: CDR1 MNHEY, CDR2 SMNVEV (reference sequence). Trimming removed 4 bases from V and 3 bases from J, with 13 bases in between. The CDR3 loop spans 15 amino acids. The CDR3 loop reads CASSSSGEDYNEQFF. The CDR3, as DNA: TGTGCCAGCAGTTCCTCTGGGGAGGACTACAATGAGCAGTTCTTC.

The rearrangement joins TRBV6-1 to TRBJ1-5; D not certain. The CDR3 sequence is 15 residues long. The ends were cut back, 3 bases at V and 2 bases at J, with 11 bases in the middle. Germline values: CDR1 MNHNS, CDR2 SASEGT. This CDR3 reads CASSDGSSGNQPQHF. In DNA, the CDR3 is TGTGCCAGCAGTGACGGGAGTAGCGGCAATCAGCCCCAGCATTTT.

The chain recombines TRBV9 with TRBJ1-6; a possible D gene is TRBD1 (5 bases). Deletions cut 4 bases from V and 4 bases from J, with 15 bases between. This CDR3 has 16 amino acids. From germline, CDR1 is SGDLS and CDR2 YYNGEE. The CDR3 region is CASSPGGERYNSPLHF. CDR3 in DNA: TGTGCCAGCAGCCCAGGAGGGGAACGTTATAATTCACCCCTCCACTTT.

Here the CDR3 reads CASSQNGVGQDNSPLHF. CDR3 coding DNA: TGCGCCAGCAGCCAAAACGGAGTCGGACAGGATAATTCACCCCTCCACTTT. The genes are TRBV4-1 and TRBJ1-6; 7 bases fit TRBD1. This CDR3 has 17 residues. The germline CDR1 and CDR2 sequences are MGHRA and YSYEKL. The ends lost 2 bases at V and 5 bases at J; junction bases unmatched: 9.

This clone occurred once. This chain uses TRBV20-1 with TRBJ2-7; D is unresolved. The CDR3 is 11 amino acids. In germline, CDR1 is DFQATT, CDR2 SNEGSKA (reference sequence). V was clipped by 6 bases and J by 4 bases, with 10 bases between them. CDR3 sequence (DNA): TGCAGTGCACCTCAACGGTACGAGCAGTACTTC. Protein sequence: CSAPQRYEQYF.

CDR3 loop: CASSPADPGPNQPQHF. Here the CDR3 DNA reads TGTGCCAGTAGTCCCGCCGACCCAGGGCCCAATCAGCCCCAGCATTTT. This rearrangement joins TRBV19 to TRBJ1-5; D may be TRBD1 (5 bases). Germline V CDR1 and CDR2: LNHDA, SQIVND (reference sequence). Trimming took off 5 bases at V and 3 bases at J, with 17 bases between the two ends. The CDR3 has 16 residues.

The V gene is TRBV11-3, the J gene TRBJ2-7; 9 nucleotides line up with TRBD1. The CDR3 loop spans 16 amino acids. The ends lost 2 bases at V and 5 bases at J; junction bases unmatched: 10. Germline CDR1 reads SGHNT; CDR2 reads YENEEA. In DNA, the CDR3 is TGTGCCAGCAGCTTATTCCGGGACAGGGTAGGACACGAGCAGTACGTC. Protein sequence: CASSLFRDRVGHEQYV.

This clone was found once. Other DNA sequences from this sample encode an identical CDR3 as well. This chain uses TRBV12-3 or TRBV12-4 with TRBJ2-7, with 8 bases that match TRBD2. This CDR3 has 13 residues. V lost 6 bases and J lost 4; bases outside the gene matches: 5. The CDR3 reads CASSLSGAYEQYV. The DNA for the CDR3 is TGTGCCAGCAGCCTTAGCGGGGCTTACGAGCAGTACGTC.

The V call is TRBV10-1, the J call TRBJ1-4; weak D call: TRBD1 (6 bases). Trimming pared 9 bases from V and 3 bases from J, leaving 11 bases between. CDR3 length: 13 residues. The V gene's germline CDR1 is WNHNN and CDR2 SYGVQD (reference sequence). The CDR3 region is CARVQGPNEKLFF. CDR3 in DNA: TGCGCCAGGGTACAGGGCCCTAATGAAAAACTGTTTTTT.

V and J are TRBV19 and TRBJ1-2; TRBD1 aligns across 7 bases. This CDR3 has 13 amino acids. V gave up 6 bases and J gave up 6 bases; unmatched junction bases: 7. Germline V gene data show CDR1 as LNHDA and CDR2 as SQIVND (reference sequence). The CDR3 DNA reads TGTGCCAGTAGGGATGGGACAGTCAATGGCTACACCTTC. It encodes CASRDGTVNGYTF.

The chain uses TRBV4-3 and TRBJ2-2, with 7 bases lining up with TRBD1. Germline lookup yields CDR1 LGHNA and CDR2 YSLEER. Unmatched junction bases numbered 1, after V lost 3 bases and J lost 0 bases. The CDR3 covers 15 residues. As DNA, the CDR3 is TGCGCCAGCAGCCAGGACAGGACGAACACCGGGGAGCTGTTTTTT. This sequence encodes CASSQDRTNTGELFF.

The V gene is TRBV7-9, the J gene TRBJ2-7, with 8 bases that match TRBD2. V shed 1 base and J 3 bases; nucleotides not matched to a gene: 5. The CDR3 spans 15 residues. Germline CDR1 reads SEHNR; CDR2 reads FQNEAQ (reference sequence). The CDR3: CASSLVTSGDYEQYF. CDR3 bases: TGTGCCAGCAGCTTAGTAACTAGCGGTGACTACGAGCAGTACTTC.

The gene calls are TRBV15 and TRBJ1-2; 7 bases align to TRBD1. V dropped 3 bases and J dropped 8; count of bases not matched to a gene: 9. Germline V gene data show CDR1 as LNHNV and CDR2 as YYDKDF (reference sequence). The CDR3 sequence is 14 residues long. CDR3 sequence reads: CATSSFPWTGGYTF. The CDR3 nucleotides read TGTGCCACCAGCAGCTTCCCCTGGACAGGCGGCTACACCTTC.

This rearrangement joins TRBV4-1 to TRBJ2-1; perhaps TRBD2 as D (6 bases). Per the germline V gene, CDR1 is MGHRA and CDR2 is YSYEKL. Between the trimmed V and J ends, which lost 1 base and 9 bases, there was a span of 19 bases. The CDR3 is made up of 16 amino acids. In DNA form, the CDR3 reads TGCGCCAGCAGCCAAGGACCCGGGACTGGCCTCGTTGAGCAGTTCTTC. Translation: CASSQGPGTGLVEQFF.

The genes are TRBV14 and TRBJ2-2; D not certain. This CDR3 has 13 residues. V was shortened by 4 bases and J by 4 bases, with 7 bases between the two germline ends. Germline V gene sequence: CDR1 SGHDN, CDR2 FVKESK. For the CDR3, the DNA is TGTGCCAGCAGCCCCCAAGCCACCGGGGAGCTGTTTTTT. It codes for CASSPQATGELFF.

The chain has TRBV13 and TRBJ1-2, with D perhaps matching TRBD1 (5 bases). This CDR3 has 15 amino acids. The ends were cut back, 1 base at V and 2 bases at J, with 11 bases in the middle. Germline V gene data show CDR1 as PRHDT and CDR2 as FYEKMQ (reference sequence). CDR3 amino acids: CASSLVSGPNYGYTF. CDR3 nucleotides: TGTGCCAGCAGCTTAGTTTCAGGGCCAAACTATGGCTACACCTTC.

This rearrangement joins TRBV5-1 to TRBJ2-7; 11 bases fit TRBD1. V was pared by 0 bases and J by 5 bases, with 1 base of the junction left unmatched. Germline V gene lookup returns CDR1 SGHRS and CDR2 YFSETQ. This CDR3 has 14 amino acids. The CDR3 nucleotides read TGCGCCAGCAGCTTGGGGGACAGGGGGAACGAGCAGTACGTC. It is translated as CASSLGDRGNEQYV.

This rearrangement joins TRBV5-8 to TRBJ2-7; 11 bases agree with TRBD2. The CDR3 sequence is 16 residues long. Germline lookup yields CDR1 SGHTS and CDR2 YDEGEE. V was clipped by 2 bases and J by 3 bases; unmatched bases: 7. The CDR3 is CASSFQLAGARYEQYV. The CDR3 DNA follows: TGTGCCAGCAGCTTCCAACTAGCGGGGGCGCGCTACGAGCAGTACGTC.

The CDR3 DNA reads as TGTGCCAGCAGCTACCGGGACAGGGTTGCCGGGGAGCTGTTTTTT. It encodes CASSYRDRVAGELFF. V gene TRBV7-9 combines with J gene TRBJ2-2; 9 nucleotides align to TRBD1. V was pared by 4 bases and J by 6 bases, with 6 bases of the junction left unmatched. This CDR3 has 15 residues. Germline V CDR1 and CDR2: SEHNR, FQNEAQ (reference sequence).

The J gene is TRBJ1-6, the V gene TRBV6-5; no definite D call. CDR3 length: 12 amino acids. V lost 7 bases, J lost 10 bases, and 11 bases lay in between. Germline loops: CDR1 MNHEY, CDR2 SVGAGI. In DNA form, the CDR3 reads TGTGCCAGCAACAGTCAGTGGTCACCCCTCCACTTT. Translated, it gives CASNSQWSPLHF.

This clone was observed a handful of times. This chain joins TRBV7-2 and TRBJ2-3, with 9 positions matching TRBD1. This CDR3 comprises 15 residues. In germline, CDR1 is SGHTA, CDR2 FQGNSA. Losses at the gene ends were 5 bases for V and 1 base for J; bases not matched to a gene: 4. CDR3 in DNA: TGTGCCAGCAGCAAACGGACAGGGGGCACAGATACGCAGTATTTT. Protein sequence: CASSKRTGGTDTQYF. Full variable domain (rest looked up from reference TRBV7-2 and TRBJ2-3): GAGVSQSPSNKVTEKGKDVELRCDPISGHTALYWYRQSLGQGLEFLIYFQGNSAPDKSGLPSDRFSAERTGGSVSTLTIQRTQQEDSAVYLCASSKRTGGTDTQYFGPGTRLTVL.

This chain uses TRBV5-6 with TRBJ2-3; TRBD1 matches 7 bases. V gave up 4 bases and J gave up 2 bases; unmatched junction bases: 16. Germline CDR1 reads SGHDT; CDR2 reads YYEEEE. The CDR3 covers 18 residues. CDR3 bases: TGTGCCAGCAGCCGTATCATTCGACAGGGAACTTTCACAGATACGCAGTATTTT. Translation: CASSRIIRQGTFTDTQYF.

The chain has TRBV27 and TRBJ1-5; D is undetermined. V lost 6 bases, J lost 4 bases, and 10 bases lay in between. The germline V gene has CDR1 MNHEY and CDR2 SMNVEV (reference sequence). The CDR3 is 13 residues long. CDR3 amino acids: CASRGLLNQPQHF. CDR3 sequence (DNA): TGTGCCAGCAGAGGACTGTTGAATCAGCCCCAGCATTTT.

The chain uses TRBV5-8 and TRBJ1-5, with TRBD1 matching 8 bases. Germline lookup yields CDR1 SGHTS and CDR2 YDEGEE. The trim removed 4 bases at V and 4 bases at J, leaving 7 bases unmatched. This CDR3 comprises 15 residues. The CDR3: CASSRTTGANQPQHF. The CDR3 DNA reads as TGTGCCAGCAGCCGGACGACAGGGGCGAATCAGCCCCAGCATTTT.